The present T cell receptor beta chain was sequenced within a study of blood T cell repertoires in COVID-19. The wider study: PBMCs, B-cell-depleted T cells, or T cells provided the cDNA or gDNA that made up the material.

The V gene lost 6 bases and the J gene lost 2 bases, with 11 bases spanning the gap. Germline V gene data show CDR1 as MNHEY and CDR2 as SMNVEV (reference sequence). The CDR3 runs to 13 residues. Libraries were prepared by immunoSEQ multiplex PCR; TCRdb keeps only in-frame clonotypes and omits some of them. In the table there are over 50,000 clones, over 75% of which are singletons. Sample: peripheral blood. V gene TRBV27 combines with J gene TRBJ2-7; no firm D call. This receptor was obtained from a man aged 50 to 60 with active COVID-19. CDR3 amino acids: CASSLAETYEQYF. The CDR3 nucleotides read TGTGCCAGCAGCTTGGCGGAGACCTACGAGCAGTACTTC.